Below, 10 T cell receptor beta chains from the same sample are listed, as sequenced in a study of blood T cells in healthy people across ages. PCR was performed a second time for about 7 to 11 cycles using a sample-barcoded 5' primer and a J-beta primer mix. TCRdb reanalysed the 5' RACE reads using MiXCR and keeps one entry per CDR3 protein. The sample consists of around 2 million distinct CDR3 sequences, 35% to 50% of them appearing once. Specimen: blood. These receptors originate from a human donor in good health.

The V call is TRBV20-1, the J call TRBJ2-5, with 8 bases that match TRBD1. The germline gives CDR1 DFQATT, CDR2 SNEGSKA (reference sequence). The CDR3 sequence is 15 residues long. V was pared by 4 bases and J by 2 bases, with 9 bases of the junction left unmatched. The CDR3 reads CSAIDGDRSQETQYF. For the CDR3, the DNA is TGCAGTGCTATAGATGGGGACAGGTCACAAGAGACCCAGTACTTC.

The V call is TRBV2, the J call TRBJ1-1; TRBD1 matches 7 bases. The CDR3 consists of 14 residues. J was trimmed by 7 bases and V by 4 bases; bases with no gene match: 9. From germline, CDR1 is SNHLY and CDR2 FYNNEI. Here the CDR3 reads CASSGLQGVLEAFF. The CDR3 DNA is TGTGCCAGCAGTGGACTGCAGGGGGTACTTGAAGCTTTCTTT.

This clonotype was seen only a few times. The chain is built from TRBV7-2 and TRBJ1-2; 8 nucleotides agree with TRBD1. V was clipped by 1 base and J by 4 bases; unmatched bases: 20. This CDR3 is built from 20 residues. From germline, CDR1 is SGHTA and CDR2 FQGNSA. The CDR3 region has the DNA TGTGCCAGCAGCTTAGTGCACCAGGGGGCGACGTATAATGAGGGCTATGGCTACACCTTC. Protein product: CASSLVHQGATYNEGYGYTF.

The V gene is TRBV5-6, the J gene TRBJ2-7; tentative D call: TRBD2 (5 bases). V gave up 3 bases and J gave up 2 bases, with 6 bases separating them. This CDR3 comprises 12 residues. Germline V lookup: CDR1 SGHDT, CDR2 YYEEEE. As DNA, the CDR3 is TGTGCCAGCAGCTGGGAGACCTACGAGCAGTACTTC. Translation gives CASSWETYEQYF.

The chain links TRBV7-2 to TRBJ1-5; D gene uncertain. The germline CDR1 and CDR2 sequences are SGHTA and FQGNSA. The CDR3 extends over 12 amino acids. The ends were cut back, 2 bases at V and 7 bases at J, with 6 bases in the middle. In DNA, the CDR3 is TGTGCCAGCAGCTTATCACAACAGCCCCAGCATTTT. This sequence encodes CASSLSQQPQHF. The full variable domain, with the rest looked up from reference TRBV7-2 and TRBJ1-5, is GAGVSQSPSNKVTEKGKDVELRCDPISGHTALYWYRQSLGQGLEFLIYFQGNSAPDKSGLPSDRFSAERTGGSVSTLTIQRTQQEDSAVYLCASSLSQQPQHFGDGTRLSIL.

This clonotype has more than one count but fewer than ten. The chain links TRBV6-2 or TRBV6-3 to TRBJ2-1; 13 nucleotides agree with TRBD2. From germline, CDR1 is MNHEY and CDR2 SVGEGT. CDR3 size: 19 residues. V lost 6 bases, J lost 0 bases, and 11 bases stayed unmatched. CDR3 sequence: CASRDLLTSGGSSYNEQFF. DNA of the CDR3: TGTGCCAGCAGGGACCTCCTGACTAGCGGGGGGAGCTCCTACAATGAGCAGTTCTTC.

The chain employs TRBV11-2 and TRBJ2-5, with 10 bases matching TRBD1. J gave up 4 bases and V 4 bases, and 6 bases lay outside the gene matches. The CDR3 totals 15 residues. Germline V lookup: CDR1 SGHAT, CDR2 FQNNGV. The DNA of the CDR3 is TGTGCCAGCAGCTCACGGACAGGGGGGATAGAGACCCAGTACTTC. Its translation is CASSSRTGGIETQYF.

This clonotype was seen more than once but under ten times. CDR3 sequence reads: CSVVKGYEQYF. CDR3 bases: TGCAGCGTTGTCAAGGGGTACGAGCAGTACTTC. This rearrangement joins TRBV29-1 to TRBJ2-7; possibly TRBD1 for D (5 bases). This CDR3 has 11 residues. Trimming shortened V by 4 bases and J by 4 bases, and 8 bases separated the two germline ends. Germline V gene data show CDR1 as SQVTM and CDR2 as ANQGSEA.

The chain carries TRBV6-2 or TRBV6-3 and TRBJ1-5; 7 bases are a match to TRBD1. CDR1 and CDR2 from the germline V gene are MNHEY and SVGEGT. CDR3 size: 16 residues. V lost 6 bases, J lost 4 bases, and 12 bases stayed unmatched. CDR3 DNA: TGTGCCAGCAGGATACAGGGGATAGGGGCGAATCAGCCCCAGCATTTT. Its translation is CASRIQGIGANQPQHF.

This chain joins TRBV5-1 and TRBJ2-5, with D possibly being TRBD2 (5 bases). The germline gives CDR1 SGHRS, CDR2 YFSETQ. Trimming shortened V by 4 bases and J by 3 bases, and 13 bases separated the two germline ends. The CDR3 loop spans 14 amino acids. In DNA, the CDR3 is TGCGCCAGCAGCGCGGGCCCCATGGAAGAGACCCAGTACTTC. This codes for CASSAGPMEETQYF.